The 19 T cell receptor beta chains below come from one sample, sequenced in a study of response to subunit inactivated influenza vaccine. TCRdb passed the RT-PCR reads through MiXCR, listing each CDR3 protein once. The sample records about 620,000 distinct CDR3 sequences, 10% to 12% being singletons. The sample also formed part of further work on T cells expressing NK-cell markers. That paper notes: 5'RACE template switching with UMIs produced the TCR beta cDNA.

Sequences were derived from PBMCs from blood, sampled on the day of vaccination. These receptor sequences come from a man in his fifties who received an inactivated influenza vaccine.

This clonotype appeared a few times. This chain connects TRBV2 to TRBJ2-7; D remains ambiguous. Germline CDR1 and CDR2: SNHLY and FYNNEI. With 7 bases removed from V and 7 bases from J, the gap between germline ends came to 5 bases. The CDR3 loop spans 9 amino acids. The chain's CDR3 is CASNREQYF. CDR3 sequence (DNA): TGTGCCAGCAACCGGGAGCAGTACTTC. The full variable domain, with the rest looked up from reference TRBV2 and TRBJ2-7, is EPEVTQTPSHQVTQMGQEVILRCVPISNHLYFYWYRQILGQKVEFLVSFYNNEISEKSEIFDDQFSVERPDGSNFTLKIRSTKLEDSAMYFCASNREQYFGPGTRLTVT.

On this clonotype: This could be a read error, since a much larger clone is one nucleotide away. The rearrangement joins TRBV6-2 or TRBV6-3 to TRBJ2-2; tentatively, D is TRBD2 (5 bases). The CDR3 runs to 14 residues. The germline CDR1 and CDR2 sequences are MNHEY and SVGEGT. The V and J ends lost 6 bases and 1 base respectively, with 9 bases between them. CDR3 residues: CASRNGVNTGELFF. The CDR3 DNA reads as TGTGCCAGCAGGAACGGGGTGAACACCGGGGAGCTGTTTTTT.

This clonotype has more than one count but fewer than ten. The chain links TRBV30 to TRBJ2-1, with D unresolved. Germline V gene lookup returns CDR1 GTSNPN and CDR2 SVGIG (reference sequence). Trimming cost V 2 bases and J 6 bases, with 11 bases left between them. This CDR3 is 13 amino acids long. For the CDR3, the DNA is TGTGCCTGGAGTCTTAAAGGCGGCAATGAGCAGTTCTTC. Protein sequence: CAWSLKGGNEQFF. The variable domain in full, completed from reference TRBV30 and TRBJ2-1, reads SQTIHQWPATLVQPVGSPLSLECTVEGTSNPNLYWYRQAAGRGLQLLFYSVGIGQISSEVPQNLSASRPQDRQFILSSKKLLLSDSGFYLCAWSLKGGNEQFFGPGTRLTVL.

The V and J genes are TRBV9 and TRBJ2-1, with D hard to call. The CDR3 consists of 18 residues. V shed 0 bases and J shed 3 bases, with 19 bases lying between them. CDR1 SGDLS and CDR2 YYNGEE come from the germline V gene. The CDR3 loop reads CASSVAPVDPPLYNEQFF. CDR3 DNA sequence: TGTGCCAGCAGCGTAGCCCCCGTCGACCCTCCCCTCTACAATGAGCAGTTCTTC.

This clonotype showed up just a few times. The genes are TRBV6-1 and TRBJ2-3; a possible D gene is TRBD2 (6 bases). Trimming took 2 bases from V and 6 from J, leaving 18 bases between them. CDR3 length equals 16 residues. CDR1 and CDR2 from the germline V gene are MNHNS and SASEGT. DNA for the CDR3: TGTGCCAGCAGTGAACCACTAGCTGTGCGCGGGGATACGCAGTATTTT. Its translation is CASSEPLAVRGDTQYF.

The sample holds a few counts of this clonotype. The chain joins TRBV10-3 to TRBJ2-7; D is unresolved. CDR1 and CDR2 from the germline V gene are ENHRY and SYGVKD. V lost 0 bases, J lost 2 bases, and 8 bases lay in between. CDR3 length equals 14 residues. This chain's CDR3 is CAISESGGPYEQYF. The CDR3 nucleotides are TGTGCCATCAGTGAGTCTGGCGGCCCCTACGAGCAGTACTTC.

This clonotype has a handful of counts. This rearrangement joins TRBV6-2 or TRBV6-3 to TRBJ2-1; the D call may be TRBD1 or TRBD2 (5 bases each). V was shortened by 7 bases and J by 4 bases, with 11 bases between the two germline ends. The CDR3 runs 13 residues. The germline V gene encodes CDR1 MNHEY and CDR2 SVGEGT. CDR3 coding DNA: TGTGCCAGCACTATCGGGGCTTACAATGAGCAGTTCTTC. Protein: CASTIGAYNEQFF.

V gene TRBV25-1 combines with J gene TRBJ1-1, with D unresolved. Trimming left V 2 bases short and J 4 bases short, with 8 bases between. The CDR3 length is 13 residues. Germline-derived CDR1 and CDR2 are MGHDK and SYGVNS. The CDR3 DNA reads TGTGCCAGCAGTGAAAGGGCGAGCACTGAAGCTTTCTTT. Protein: CASSERASTEAFF.

The V call is TRBV4-1, the J call TRBJ2-7, with D hard to call. The CDR3 spans 14 residues. Germline assignment: CDR1 MGHRA and CDR2 YSYEKL. With 1 base removed from V and 2 bases from J, the gap between germline ends came to 9 bases. CDR3 sequence: CASSQVGSTYEQYF. CDR3 DNA sequence: TGCGCCAGCAGCCAAGTAGGAAGCACCTACGAGCAGTACTTC.

This clonotype was counted only a few times. The chain links TRBV28 to TRBJ2-1; D not resolved. Germline loops: CDR1 MDHEN, CDR2 SYDVKM. This CDR3 region has 12 residues. The V and J ends lost 6 bases and 5 bases respectively, with 8 bases between them. The CDR3 spells CASSPLDNEQFF. As DNA, the CDR3 is TGTGCCAGCAGCCCCTTGGACAATGAGCAGTTCTTC.

This clonotype turned up a few times. The chain has TRBV7-2 and TRBJ1-1; no definite D call. Trimming took off 5 bases at V and 1 base at J, with 14 bases between the two ends. In germline, CDR1 is SGHTA, CDR2 FQGNSA. The CDR3 runs to 15 residues. Here the CDR3 DNA reads TGTGCCAGCAGCAAGAAATCGTCTCGGAACACTGAAGCTTTCTTT. Its protein product is CASSKKSSRNTEAFF.

Points on this clonotype: The conserved phenylalanine or tryptophan is not found at the CDR3 terminus, so this likely reflects a read error. V usage is TRBV28 and J usage is TRBJ2-1; 8 nucleotides align to TRBD2. Germline CDR1 is MDHEN and CDR2 is SYDVKM. V lost 3 bases, J lost 6 bases, and 10 bases stayed unmatched. The CDR3 covers 16 residues. This chain's CDR3 is CASSLLSRGAFNEQFS. For the CDR3, the DNA is TGTGCCAGCAGTTTGTTATCGCGGGGGGCGTTCAATGAGCAGTTCTCA.

V usage is TRBV15 and J usage is TRBJ2-2; no clear D gene. CDR3 size: 16 residues. V lost 0 bases, J lost 0 bases, and 8 bases lay in between. Germline CDR1 is LNHNV and CDR2 is YYDKDF (reference sequence). The CDR3 loop reads CATSREGRPNTGELFF. As DNA, the CDR3 is TGTGCCACCAGCAGAGAAGGACGGCCGAACACCGGGGAGCTGTTTTTT.

The chain is built from TRBV7-8 and TRBJ2-1; D gene uncertain. The CDR3 totals 14 residues. V gave up 6 bases and J gave up 0 bases, with 9 bases separating them. The germline CDR1 and CDR2 sequences are SGHVS and FQNEAQ. The CDR3 bases are TGTGCCAGCAGTTATCCAAGCTCCTACAATGAGCAGTTCTTC. Its protein is CASSYPSSYNEQFF.

This clonotype was counted ten times or more. The genes are TRBV29-1 and TRBJ2-3, with 10 bases matching TRBD2. In germline, CDR1 is SQVTM, CDR2 ANQGSEA. Germline trimming cut 6 bases from V and 6 bases from J; bases unmatched to any gene: 12. The CDR3 runs to 15 residues. The CDR3 DNA is TGCAGCGTGGCAAAACTAGCGGGATTTACGGATACGCAGTATTTT. Amino acids: CSVAKLAGFTDTQYF.

This clonotype was counted a few times. This chain links TRBV30 with TRBJ1-6; the D gene is possibly TRBD1 (5 bases). The CDR3 has 13 amino acids. The ends were cut back, 0 bases at V and 13 bases at J, with 13 bases in the middle. Germline values: CDR1 GTSNPN, CDR2 SVGIG (reference sequence). In DNA form, the CDR3 reads TGTGCCTGGAGTGTCCCAGGGCTCGGGCCCCTCCACTTT. Protein sequence: CAWSVPGLGPLHF.

The chain employs TRBV9 and TRBJ2-7, with TRBD2 identical over 8 bases. The V gene's germline CDR1 is SGDLS and CDR2 YYNGEE. Trimming took 4 bases from V and 3 from J; bases not matched to a gene: 9. The CDR3 has 15 amino acids. CDR3 coding DNA: TGTGCCAGCAGCCCCCGGGCCGGGGGGGACTACGAGCAGTACTTC. Translation: CASSPRAGGDYEQYF. The full variable domain, with the rest looked up from reference TRBV9 and TRBJ2-7, is DSGVTQTPKHLITATGQRVTLRCSPRSGDLSVYWYQQSLDQGLQFLIQYYNGEERAKGNILERFSAQQFPDLHSELNLSSLELGDSALYFCASSPRAGGDYEQYFGPGTRLTVT.

This clonotype has only a few counts. This rearrangement joins TRBV3-1 to TRBJ2-5, with D perhaps matching TRBD2 (8 bases). CDR1 and CDR2 from the germline V gene are LGHDT and YNNKEL (reference sequence). The CDR3 sequence is 16 residues long. Trimming shortened V by 3 bases and J by 7 bases, and 21 bases separated the two germline ends. CDR3 residues: CASSHHGRGLGGTQYF. CDR3 DNA sequence: TGTGCCAGCAGCCACCACGGGAGGGGGCTGGGGGGGACCCAGTACTTC.

This chain uses TRBV15 with TRBJ2-3; TRBD2 might be the D (5 bases). Germline V gives CDR1 LNHNV, CDR2 YYDKDF (reference sequence). V shed 3 bases and J shed 5 bases, with 18 bases lying between them. This CDR3 is built from 16 residues. The CDR3 bases are TGTGCCACCAGCAGTTTTGGGCCAGCGGAAAGAGATACGCAGTATTTT. It encodes CATSSFGPAERDTQYF.